The 28 T cell receptor beta chains below were found in one sample sequenced in a study of blood T cell repertoires in COVID-19. The protocol was immunoSEQ multiplex PCR, while the TCRdb copy is restricted to in-frame clones and leaves out a portion. The sample has some 150,000 clones, 88% seen once; the top ten hold 2% to 2.5%. The source material was peripheral blood. Receptor source: a human donor in a cohort sampled during active COVID-19.

This rearrangement joins TRBV14 to TRBJ1-1; unclear D gene. This CDR3 spans 14 amino acids. V was cut by 1 base and J by 0 bases, with 6 bases left in between. Per germline, CDR1 SGHDN and CDR2 FVKESK. This chain's CDR3 is CASSQAGMNTEAFF. CDR3 bases: TGTGCCAGCAGCCAAGCTGGCATGAACACTGAAGCTTTCTTT.

CDR3 DNA sequence: TGTGCCTGGAGTGTACGGGGCGGGGGAAGGGGAGATACGCAGTATTTT. Protein sequence: CAWSVRGGGRGDTQYF. The rearrangement joins TRBV30 to TRBJ2-3, with 7 bases that match TRBD2. Germline-derived CDR1 and CDR2 are GTSNPN and SVGIG (reference sequence). J was trimmed by 5 bases and V by 0 bases; bases with no gene match: 11. The CDR3 is 16 amino acids.

This chain links TRBV11-2 with TRBJ1-6, with 9 bases identical to TRBD1. CDR1 SGHAT and CDR2 FQNNGV come from the germline V gene. This CDR3 comprises 14 residues. The ends lost 4 bases at V and 16 bases at J; junction bases unmatched: 11. CDR3: CASSYGTGTSSLHF. CDR3 bases: TGTGCCAGCAGCTACGGGACAGGGACTTCTTCGCTCCACTTT.

The V gene is TRBV19, the J gene TRBJ1-6; D unresolved. Trimming took off 3 bases at V and 9 bases at J, with 6 bases between the two ends. The CDR3 extends over 12 amino acids. The germline V gene encodes CDR1 LNHDA and CDR2 SQIVND (reference sequence). The CDR3 sequence: CASSIAGSPLHF. DNA for the CDR3: TGTGCCAGTAGTATCGCAGGTTCACCCCTCCACTTT.

The genes are TRBV29-1 and TRBJ2-5; TRBD2 matches 9 bases. Germline V gives CDR1 SQVTM, CDR2 ANQGSEA. CDR3 length: 13 residues. V was pared by 6 bases and J by 3 bases, with 5 bases of the junction left unmatched. CDR3 loop: CSVQTSGEETQYF. The CDR3 coding sequence is TGCAGCGTCCAGACTAGCGGAGAAGAGACCCAGTACTTC.

The chain combines TRBV25-1 with TRBJ2-7, with D possibly being TRBD2 (6 bases). CDR3 size: 14 residues. Germline V CDR1 and CDR2: MGHDK, SYGVNS. V lost 0 bases and J lost 2, with 8 bases in between. In DNA form, the CDR3 reads TGTGCCAGCAGTGAATACGGCGGGGCCTACGAGCAGTACTTC. It is translated as CASSEYGGAYEQYF.

The V gene is TRBV24-1, the J gene TRBJ2-1; TRBD1 matches 12 bases. The V gene's germline CDR1 is KGHDR and CDR2 SFDVKD. The J segment lost 7 bases and the V segment lost 4 bases, leaving 7 bases of the junction unmatched. This CDR3 spans 16 amino acids. The CDR3 bases are TGTGCCACCAGTGACTCCGGGACAGGGGGCCTGAATGAGCAGTTCTTC. Translated, it gives CATSDSGTGGLNEQFF.

The chain carries TRBV29-1 and TRBJ2-5; a possible D gene is TRBD2 (6 bases). CDR3 length equals 13 residues. With 1 base removed from V and 6 bases from J, the gap between germline ends came to 12 bases. Germline values: CDR1 SQVTM, CDR2 ANQGSEA. CDR3 sequence reads: CSVEGLASKTQYF. CDR3 nucleotides: TGCAGCGTTGAAGGCCTAGCGTCGAAGACCCAGTACTTC.

The V call is TRBV7-6, the J call TRBJ2-5; D gene uncertain. V was clipped by 3 bases and J by 4 bases, with 9 bases between them. The CDR3 has 13 residues. Germline values: CDR1 SGHVS, CDR2 FNYEAQ. CDR3 DNA sequence: TGTGCCAGCAGCTTTCAGAAACGAGAGACCCAGTACTTC. Translation gives CASSFQKRETQYF.

The chain is built from TRBV21-1 and TRBJ2-2; TRBD1 reflects the table's D call only, with no check against the DNA. TRBV21-1 is a documented pseudogene. The CDR3 consists of 12 residues. The CDR3 DNA follows: TGTGCCAGCACAGGGGGCACCGGGGAGCTGTTTTTT. Protein sequence: CASTGGTGELFF.

To note about this clone: At one boundary the junction diverges from the germline segment, which might be a read error. The rearrangement joins TRBV15 to TRBJ2-3; TRBD2 aligns across 9 bases. CDR1 is LNHNV, CDR2 YYDKDF, per germline (reference sequence). The CDR3 is 15 amino acids. CDR3 region: CAPSLRGGAGDTQYF. As DNA, the CDR3 is TGTGCCCCCAGCTTGCGGGGGGGGGCGGGAGATACGCAGTATTTT.

The chain combines TRBV9 with TRBJ2-5; the D gene is possibly TRBD2 (6 bases). Germline CDR1 and CDR2: SGDLS and YYNGEE. This CDR3 is 14 amino acids long. Trimming removed 4 bases from V and 7 bases from J, with 17 bases in between. CDR3: CASSSSTLGGTQYF. In DNA, the CDR3 is TGTGCCAGCAGCTCTTCGACGCTGGGGGGGACCCAGTACTTC. The full variable domain, with the rest looked up from reference TRBV9 and TRBJ2-5, is DSGVTQTPKHLITATGQRVTLRCSPRSGDLSVYWYQQSLDQGLQFLIQYYNGEERAKGNILERFSAQQFPDLHSELNLSSLELGDSALYFCASSSSTLGGTQYFGPGTRLLVL.

This chain links TRBV21-1 with TRBJ2-1; no DNA check was done on the table's D call, TRBD2. TRBV21-1 is a recognized pseudogene. This CDR3 is built from 17 residues. The DNA of the CDR3 is TGTGCCAGCAGCCCCGCCCCTAGCGGGAGGCGATACAATGAGCAGTTCTTC. Protein: CASSPAPSGRRYNEQFF.

This clone showed up just once. CDR3 DNA sequence: TGTGCCAGCGAGTCGACGAGGGACAAGGGAGAGACCCAGTACTTC. As protein: CASESTRDKGETQYF. The J gene is TRBJ2-5, the V gene TRBV21-1; the table gives TRBD1 as D, unverified against the DNA. TRBV21-1 is termed a pseudogene. This CDR3 region has 15 residues.

The V call is TRBV30, the J call TRBJ2-7; no reliable D call. V was shortened by 1 base and J by 6 bases, with 10 bases between the two germline ends. The CDR3 is made up of 12 amino acids. Germline V gene data show CDR1 as GTSNPN and CDR2 as SVGIG (reference sequence). CDR3: CAWSANQVEQYF. The CDR3 DNA reads as TGTGCCTGGAGTGCGAATCAGGTCGAGCAGTACTTC.

This clone was seen just once. V and J are TRBV12-3 or TRBV12-4 and TRBJ2-7; tentative D call: TRBD1 (5 bases). The CDR3 consists of 11 residues. The V gene lost 7 bases and the J gene lost 13 bases, with 17 bases spanning the gap. CDR3 nucleotides: TGTGCCAGCAATCCTACCTTGGGGCCCTACTTC. This gives the protein CASNPTLGPYF.

This clone was seen once. This sequence joins TRBV19 and TRBJ2-1; 12 nucleotides agree with TRBD1. J lost 7 bases, V lost 3 bases, and 7 bases had no gene match. This CDR3 has 16 amino acids. Germline V lookup: CDR1 LNHDA, CDR2 SQIVND (reference sequence). The CDR3 is CASSIEGQGAKNEQFF. The CDR3, as DNA: TGTGCCAGTAGTATCGAGGGACAGGGGGCGAAAAATGAGCAGTTCTTC.

This CDR3 reads CASSYRQGSPLHF. CDR3 bases: TGTGCCAGCAGTTACAGGCAGGGTTCACCCCTCCACTTT. The rearrangement uses TRBV6-2 or TRBV6-3 and TRBJ1-6, with D possibly matching TRBD1 (5 bases). The length of the CDR3 is 13 residues. Trimming left V 2 bases short and J 9 bases short, with 8 bases between. CDR1 and CDR2 (germline): MNHEY, SVGEGT.

The chain has TRBV6-6 and TRBJ2-7; 8 bases are a match to TRBD1. With 5 bases clipped from V and 2 bases from J, the junction kept 5 bases outside the gene matches. This CDR3 has 14 residues. The germline gives CDR1 MNHNY, CDR2 SVGAGI (reference sequence). CDR3: CASSQTGAAYEQYF. In DNA, the CDR3 is TGTGCCAGCAGTCAGACAGGGGCCGCCTACGAGCAGTACTTC.

This clone was seen a single time. The chain carries TRBV5-6 and TRBJ2-1; no firm D call. Germline loops: CDR1 SGHDT, CDR2 YYEEEE. The CDR3 covers 14 residues. The germline V and J ends were trimmed by 1 base and 8 bases, with 13 bases remaining between them. Here the CDR3 DNA reads TGTGCCAGCAGCTTGTTTTACAGCCTCCATGAGCAGTTCTTC. Its protein is CASSLFYSLHEQFF.

V is TRBV7-2 and J is TRBJ2-5, with TRBD1 matching over 9 bases. The CDR3 spans 16 residues. J lost 2 bases, V lost 4 bases, and 8 bases had no gene match. Germline assignment: CDR1 SGHTA and CDR2 FQGNSA. CDR3 loop: CASSYGTGLRQETQYF. The CDR3 DNA reads TGTGCCAGCAGCTACGGGACAGGGTTACGGCAAGAGACCCAGTACTTC.

A few counts support this clone. The V and J genes are TRBV4-1 and TRBJ1-5; the D is unclear. The CDR3 loop spans 15 amino acids. Trimming cost V 0 bases and J 4 bases, with 10 bases left between them. Germline V lookup: CDR1 MGHRA, CDR2 YSYEKL. The CDR3, as DNA: TGCGCCAGCAGCCAAGATGGGCGATCGAATCAGCCCCAGCATTTT. Its translation: CASSQDGRSNQPQHF.

V and J are TRBV19 and TRBJ2-5; 8 bases agree with TRBD2. The CDR3 is made up of 18 amino acids. V gave up 1 base and J gave up 2 bases; unmatched junction bases: 12. Per the germline V gene, CDR1 is LNHDA and CDR2 is SQIVND (reference sequence). CDR3 coding DNA: TGTGCCAGTAGTATAGCTGGGGGGGCGGGAGGCGGTCAAGAGACCCAGTACTTC. Its translation: CASSIAGGAGGGQETQYF.

The chain links TRBV7-9 to TRBJ2-7; 10 nucleotides match TRBD2. The V and J ends lost 1 base and 0 bases, in that order; junction bases with no gene match: 6. The CDR3 covers 17 residues. CDR1 SEHNR and CDR2 FQNEAQ come from the germline V gene (reference sequence). As DNA, the CDR3 is TGTGCCAGCAGCTTAGGGGGACTAGCGTTAAGCTCCTACGAGCAGTACTTC. This sequence encodes CASSLGGLALSSYEQYF.

The chain joins TRBV7-9 to TRBJ2-7; no definite D call. Trimming shortened V by 2 bases and J by 6 bases, and 11 bases separated the two germline ends. CDR3 length: 13 amino acids. The germline V gene encodes CDR1 SEHNR and CDR2 FQNEAQ (reference sequence). Here the CDR3 DNA reads TGTGCCAGCAGCTTAAATCCTAAGAGCGAGCAGTACTTC. Translated, it gives CASSLNPKSEQYF.

CDR3 amino acids: CASSITGHTRDEQFF. The CDR3 coding sequence is TGTGCCAGCAGCATAACGGGCCACACGAGGGATGAGCAGTTCTTC. The chain links TRBV11-2 to TRBJ2-1; D possibly corresponds to TRBD2 (5 bases). Germline V gene sequence: CDR1 SGHAT, CDR2 FQNNGV. Trimming shortened V by 5 bases and J by 8 bases, and 19 bases separated the two germline ends. The CDR3 contains 15 residues.

The genes are TRBV5-5 and TRBJ1-1; no clear D. The germline CDR1 and CDR2 sequences are SGHKS and YYEKEE (reference sequence). The CDR3 is 14 residues long. The V end was cut by 0 bases, the J end by 3 bases, with 9 bases between. The CDR3, as DNA: TGTGCCAGCAGCTTGGCATGGCGGGACACTGAAGCTTTCTTT. It encodes CASSLAWRDTEAFF.

This chain joins TRBV18 and TRBJ1-4; D unclear. V shed 2 bases and J shed 4 bases, with 11 bases lying between them. Germline V gene sequence: CDR1 KGHSH, CDR2 LQKENI. The CDR3 consists of 15 residues. The CDR3 is CASSPENRFNEKLFF. In DNA, the CDR3 is TGTGCCAGCTCACCAGAGAACAGATTTAATGAAAAACTGTTTTTT.